The clone carrying this T cell receptor (beta chain) was detected a few times. Its antigen remains unknown. Just one base apart from a much larger clone, this may be a read error. This sample is drawn from a study of tumor and adjacent non-tumor tissue in lung cancer. General study points: TCR diversity was significantly greater in tumor than normal lung tissue.

The library came from three nested PCR rounds adapted from ARM-PCR protocols. MiXCR, run by TCRdb on the multiplex PCR reads, gives a single entry per CDR3 protein. This sample carries 50,000 or so distinct CDR3 sequences, 74% of them seen once, and the ten largest clones take roughly 25%. This sample's RNA came from whole unsorted tissue. More than 3 cm separated this lung sample from the edge of the tumor. Donors were chemotherapy-naive, newly diagnosed lung cancer surgical patients in China, August–late 2014. The source of this sequence is a woman in her fifties or sixties with non-small cell lung cancer. The specimen sequenced was distant non-tumor lung tissue.

As DNA, the CDR3 is TGTGCCAGCAGCTTAATAGAGCTGGGTGACTACACCTTC. Translating it yields CASSLIELGDYTF. The chain employs TRBV11-2 and TRBJ1-2; D is ambiguous. This CDR3 region has 13 residues. V was clipped by 2 bases and J by 10 bases, with 14 bases between them. The germline gives CDR1 SGHAT, CDR2 FQNNGV.